Given below is one T cell receptor (beta chain) in context. This sample is drawn from a study of shared clonotypes between healthy human individuals. The overall study: Donors were two women and a few men aged 18 to 49.

V was shortened by 5 bases and J by 1 base, with 18 bases between the two germline ends. Germline CDR1 SGHTA, CDR2 FQGNSA. This CDR3 comprises 17 residues. The data were produced by immunoSEQ multiplex PCR, yet TCRdb's version contains in-frame clones alone and is incomplete. This sample has roughly 2 million clones, with nearly 97% found just once. This sequence joins TRBV7-2 and TRBJ2-4, with D possibly TRBD2 on 5 matching bases. The sequence derives from a man aged 18-30 years in good health. Sequencing was carried out using naive CD4+ T cells sorted from blood. Subset reported: CD45RA+ positively selected. CDR3 protein: CASSPPPGLAAKNIQYF. The DNA for the CDR3 is TGTGCCAGCAGCCCCCCACCTGGGCTAGCTGCCAAAAACATTCAGTACTTC.